What follows are 26 T cell receptor beta chains derived from one specimen sequenced in a study of cytomegalovirus exposure and HLA in healthy donors. The study ran its PCR with 60 Vbeta and 13 Jbeta primers. Clones were sequenced by immunoSEQ multiplex PCR, and TCRdb holds only the in-frame ones, with some missing. The data show approximately 150,000 clones, around 78% seen once. The material sequenced was PBMCs. These receptors were collected from a man in his forties in good health and CMV-seronegative.

With respect to this clone: The same CDR3 arises from other DNA sequences in this sample as well. The chain uses TRBV6-1 and TRBJ1-2, with unresolved D. The length of the CDR3 is 13 residues. Trimming cost V 2 bases and J 4 bases, with 8 bases left between them. Germline CDR1 MNHNS, CDR2 SASEGT. Written as DNA, the CDR3 is TGTGCCAGCAGTGAAAGCGGAGGCTATGGCTACACCTTC. Protein: CASSESGGYGYTF.

With regard to this clone: The sample contains more than one DNA sequence encoding this CDR3. The chain couples TRBV2 to TRBJ2-7; TRBD1 might be the D (5 bases). CDR3 size: 13 residues. The germline CDR1 and CDR2 sequences are SNHLY and FYNNEI. V lost 7 bases to trimming and J lost 3 bases, with 13 bases between them. CDR3 sequence: CASTNRGGYEQYV. CDR3 sequence (DNA): TGTGCCAGCACCAATAGGGGCGGCTACGAGCAGTACGTC.

This clone was picked up a small number of times. The chain links TRBV19 to TRBJ1-1; tentatively, D is TRBD1 (5 bases). Germline assignment: CDR1 LNHDA and CDR2 SQIVND (reference sequence). V was trimmed by 7 bases and J by 3 bases, leaving 9 bases between them. This CDR3 is built from 12 residues. CDR3 nucleotides: TGTGCCAGTAAGGGGTTTGACACTGAAGCTTTCTTT. Translation gives CASKGFDTEAFF.

The CDR3 DNA reads as TGTGCCAGCAGCGGCTTGGGAGGGAGGGGAGATACGCAGTATTTT. It translates to CASSGLGGRGDTQYF. The gene calls are TRBV5-4 and TRBJ2-3; 7 bases fit TRBD2. The trim removed 4 bases at V and 5 bases at J, leaving 10 bases unmatched. The CDR3 spans 15 residues. The germline V gene encodes CDR1 SGHNT and CDR2 YYREEE (reference sequence).

This chain connects TRBV30 to TRBJ1-3, with D tentatively TRBD1 (6 bases). The V gene lost 6 bases and the J gene lost 1 base, with 7 bases spanning the gap. The CDR3 length is 12 residues. Germline values: CDR1 GTSNPN, CDR2 SVGIG (reference sequence). The CDR3 region is CACTGSGNTIYF. The CDR3 DNA follows: TGTGCCTGTACAGGGTCTGGAAACACCATATATTTT. Combining the CDR3 with reference TRBV30 and TRBJ1-3 gives the whole variable domain SQTIHQWPATLVQPVGSPLSLECTVEGTSNPNLYWYRQAAGRGLQLLFYSVGIGQISSEVPQNLSASRPQDRQFILSSKKLLLSDSGFYLCACTGSGNTIYFGEGSWLTVV.

This rearrangement joins TRBV13 to TRBJ1-3, with no clear D. V was trimmed by 6 bases and J by 4 bases, leaving 10 bases between them. Germline V gene lookup returns CDR1 PRHDT and CDR2 FYEKMQ (reference sequence). The CDR3 has 13 residues. CDR3 in amino acids: CASSQSGGNTIYF. The CDR3 DNA is TGTGCCAGCAGTCAGAGCGGCGGAAACACCATATATTTT.

DNA for the CDR3: TGTGCCAGCAGCCCCAGACTAGTGGATGAGACCCAGTACTTC. Protein sequence: CASSPRLVDETQYF. This chain connects TRBV5-5 to TRBJ2-5, with TRBD2 as a possible D gene (6 bases). The CDR3 extends over 14 amino acids. Germline assignment: CDR1 SGHKS and CDR2 YYEKEE (reference sequence). V was shortened by 4 bases and J by 5 bases, with 15 bases between the two germline ends.

J is TRBJ2-1 and V is TRBV18; 16 bases line up with TRBD2. CDR1 is KGHSH and CDR2 is LQKENI in the germline V gene. Trimming at V came to 6 bases and at J to 3 bases, leaving 2 bases not matched to a gene. The CDR3 extends over 16 amino acids. CDR3 sequence reads: CASSGTSGRDYNEQFF. The DNA for the CDR3 is TGTGCCAGCTCGGGGACTAGCGGGAGGGACTACAATGAGCAGTTCTTC. Variable domain in full (rest from reference TRBV18 and TRBJ2-1): NAGVMQNPRHLVRRRGQEARLRCSPMKGHSHVYWYRQLPEEGLKFMVYLQKENIIDESGMPKERFSAEFPKEGPSILRIQQVVRGDSAAYFCASSGTSGRDYNEQFFGPGTRLTVL.

This clone has more than one count but fewer than ten. J is TRBJ2-7 and V is TRBV6-5; D is perhaps TRBD2 (5 bases). In germline, CDR1 is MNHEY, CDR2 SVGAGI. The V end was cut by 2 bases, the J end by 4 bases, with 12 bases between. The CDR3 spans 14 residues. Here the CDR3 reads CASSYRPGIYEQYV. CDR3 in DNA: TGTGCCAGCAGTTACCGCCCGGGGATTTACGAGCAGTACGTC.

The chain combines TRBV11-1 with TRBJ2-2; no clear D gene. CDR1 is SGHAT, CDR2 FQDESV, per germline (reference sequence). V was clipped by 3 bases and J by 3 bases, with 2 bases between them. The CDR3 is 12 residues long. The CDR3 sequence: CASSFDTGELFF. The CDR3 DNA reads TGTGCCAGCAGCTTCGACACCGGGGAGCTGTTTTTT.

This clone was found a few times. V usage is TRBV27 and J usage is TRBJ1-5; possible D gene TRBD1, 6 bases. The CDR3 contains 15 residues. V gave up 4 bases and J gave up 2 bases, with 12 bases separating them. The germline V gene encodes CDR1 MNHEY and CDR2 SMNVEV (reference sequence). CDR3: CASSSLGAGNQPQHF. CDR3 DNA sequence: TGTGCCAGCAGTTCCCTGGGGGCCGGCAATCAGCCCCAGCATTTT.

V gene TRBV7-9 combines with J gene TRBJ1-2, with TRBD1 as a possible D gene (6 bases). Trimming cost V 1 base and J 8 bases, with 14 bases left between them. The V gene's germline CDR1 is SEHNR and CDR2 FQNEAQ (reference sequence). The CDR3 runs to 14 residues. CDR3 amino acids: CASSLVGRGSGYTF. In DNA, the CDR3 is TGTGCCAGCAGCTTAGTGGGCAGGGGCAGCGGCTACACCTTC.

The V call is TRBV6-6, the J call TRBJ1-4, with D possibly being TRBD1 (5 bases). Trimming pared 6 bases from V and 7 bases from J, leaving 18 bases between. The CDR3 is made up of 15 amino acids. The germline V gene has CDR1 MNHNY and CDR2 SVGAGI (reference sequence). The CDR3 reads CASRSTREEAEKLFF. The CDR3, as DNA: TGTGCCAGCAGATCCACCAGGGAGGAGGCTGAAAAACTGTTTTTT.

This rearrangement joins TRBV28 to TRBJ1-2, with D possibly being TRBD1 (6 bases). V lost 3 bases to trimming and J lost 4 bases, with 15 bases between them. The CDR3 runs 15 residues. CDR1 is MDHEN and CDR2 is SYDVKM in the germline V gene. CDR3 sequence (DNA): TGTGCCAGCAGTTTGGGGGGGCATCCCTCCTATGGCTACACCTTC. This sequence encodes CASSLGGHPSYGYTF.

In the case of this clone: The junction and the germline gene differ at one end; a read error may be behind it. The rearrangement joins TRBV7-9 to TRBJ2-1; D is unclear. Germline CDR1 is SEHNR and CDR2 is FQNEAQ (reference sequence). CDR3 size: 13 residues. The CDR3 DNA follows: TGTTCCAGCAGCTCGCTACTGCTAAATGAGCAGTTCTTC. Translated: CSSSSLLLNEQFF.

This sequence joins TRBV21-1 and TRBJ2-5; TRBD1, the D gene given by the table, was not confirmed from the DNA. TRBV21-1 is designated a pseudogene. This CDR3 contains 16 residues. CDR3 protein: CASSKKKGQYQETQYF. The CDR3, as DNA: TGTGCCAGCAGCAAAAAAAAGGGACAGTACCAAGAGACCCAGTACTTC.

This chain joins TRBV2 and TRBJ1-6, with 8 bases identical to TRBD1. CDR1 and CDR2 (germline): SNHLY, FYNNEI. The CDR3 consists of 14 residues. V lost 4 bases, J lost 8 bases, and 4 bases stayed unmatched. Written as DNA, the CDR3 is TGTGCCAGCAGTGGAAACAGGGGGGATTCACCCCTCCACTTT. It translates to CASSGNRGDSPLHF.

V and J are TRBV28 and TRBJ2-2, with a weak D call TRBD1 (6 bases). The germline V gene encodes CDR1 MDHEN and CDR2 SYDVKM. Trimming took 8 bases from V and 6 from J, leaving 22 bases between them. The CDR3 covers 16 residues. CDR3 residues: CASAITPGVVAGELFF. The CDR3 nucleotides are TGTGCCAGCGCAATCACACCAGGGGTAGTAGCCGGGGAGCTGTTTTTT.

The rearrangement uses TRBV30 and TRBJ2-7; 12 bases are shared with TRBD2. The trim removed 8 bases at V and 1 base at J, leaving 3 bases unmatched. CDR3 length equals 13 residues. CDR1 is GTSNPN and CDR2 is SVGIG in the germline V gene (reference sequence). The CDR3 is CALGTSGSYEQYV. As DNA, the CDR3 is TGTGCCCTTGGGACTAGCGGGTCCTACGAGCAGTACGTC.

The chain couples TRBV5-1 to TRBJ2-3; 7 bases agree with TRBD2. CDR1 and CDR2 from the germline V gene are SGHRS and YFSETQ. With 4 bases clipped from V and 5 bases from J, the junction kept 7 bases outside the gene matches. CDR3 length: 14 residues. The CDR3 DNA is TGCGCCAGCAGCAAGCTAGCGGAGGGAGATACGCAGTATTTT. Protein product: CASSKLAEGDTQYF.

To note about this clone: At one end, the junction sequence differs from germline, possibly due to a read error. V usage is TRBV6-4 and J usage is TRBJ2-6, with 8 bases identical to TRBD1. CDR3 length: 16 amino acids. Germline V gene data show CDR1 as MRHNA and CDR2 as SNTAGT. The CDR3 DNA reads as TGTGCCAGCAGTGTATTCCAGGGGGCTGGGGCCAACGGCCTGACTTTC. Encoded protein: CASSVFQGAGANGLTF.

The gene calls are TRBV15 and TRBJ2-1; D might be TRBD2 (5 bases). Germline values: CDR1 LNHNV, CDR2 YYDKDF (reference sequence). V gave up 0 bases and J gave up 8 bases, with 8 bases separating them. The CDR3 is 13 residues long. CDR3 coding DNA: TGTGCCACCAGCAGAGACCCCGGGGATGAGCAGTTCTTC. Translating gives CATSRDPGDEQFF. The full variable domain, rest sourced from reference TRBV15 and TRBJ2-1, is DAMVIQNPRYQVTQFGKPVTLSCSQTLNHNVMYWYQQKSSQAPKLLFHYYDKDFNNEADTPDNFQSRRPNTSFCFLDIRSPGLGDTAMYLCATSRDPGDEQFFGPGTRLTVL.

The CDR3 reads CASSVEAGRLFF. CDR3 DNA sequence: TGTGCCAGCAGCGTAGAAGCAGGGAGGCTGTTTTTT. The chain is built from TRBV9 and TRBJ1-4; D might be TRBD1 (5 bases). Between the trimmed V and J ends, which lost 0 bases and 14 bases, there was a span of 11 bases. Per germline, CDR1 SGDLS and CDR2 YYNGEE. The CDR3 has 12 residues.

The gene calls are TRBV4-1 and TRBJ2-5; D perhaps matches TRBD1 (5 bases). Trimming took 0 bases from V and 4 from J, leaving 9 bases between them. Germline values: CDR1 MGHRA, CDR2 YSYEKL. The CDR3 has 14 amino acids. The CDR3 DNA sequence: TGCGCCAGCAGCCAAGATGGGGCCGGAGAGACCCAGTACTTC. It specifies CASSQDGAGETQYF.

This clone was seen just once. This chain joins TRBV4-1 and TRBJ2-1, with 8 bases lining up with TRBD2. V shed 3 bases, J shed 5 bases, and the junction held 9 bases outside the gene matches. The CDR3 extends over 16 amino acids. Germline CDR1 reads MGHRA; CDR2 reads YSYEKL. Written as DNA, the CDR3 is TGCGCCAGCAGCCATCCTCGGGACGGGAGGGACAATGAGCAGTTCTTC. Amino acids: CASSHPRDGRDNEQFF.

This clone was seen more than once but under ten times. The J gene is TRBJ2-7, the V gene TRBV15; a possible D gene is TRBD2 (6 bases). Looked up from germline, CDR1 is LNHNV and CDR2 is YYDKDF (reference sequence). There are 14 residues in the CDR3. V lost 0 bases to trimming and J lost 4 bases, with 10 bases between them. The CDR3 sequence is CATSRDRRGYEQYF. For the CDR3, the DNA is TGTGCCACCAGCAGAGATCGGCGGGGTTACGAGCAGTACTTC.